This TCR beta chain emerged from a study of T-cell reconstitution after alpha-beta-depleted transplantation in children. The table lists this clonotype with a few counts. The V end lost 4 bases, the J end lost 6 bases, and 6 bases lay between the germline ends. The CDR3 has 11 amino acids. A library of TCRbeta sequences, prepared with unique molecular identifiers, was generated. TCRdb redid the calling of the PCR reads with MiXCR, one entry per CDR3 protein. The repertoire holds about 500,000 distinct CDR3 sequences, with approximately 32% as singletons. V is TRBV12-3 or TRBV12-4 and J is TRBJ1-2; no firm D call. This receptor was identified in a human donor who donated a stem cell graft to a child with aplastic anemia. Sequencing was performed on PBMCs from the stem cell graft donor, taken from the stem cell graft. For the CDR3, the DNA is TGTGCCAGCAGTTATTTGGATGGCTACACCTTC. Its translation: CASSYLDGYTF.